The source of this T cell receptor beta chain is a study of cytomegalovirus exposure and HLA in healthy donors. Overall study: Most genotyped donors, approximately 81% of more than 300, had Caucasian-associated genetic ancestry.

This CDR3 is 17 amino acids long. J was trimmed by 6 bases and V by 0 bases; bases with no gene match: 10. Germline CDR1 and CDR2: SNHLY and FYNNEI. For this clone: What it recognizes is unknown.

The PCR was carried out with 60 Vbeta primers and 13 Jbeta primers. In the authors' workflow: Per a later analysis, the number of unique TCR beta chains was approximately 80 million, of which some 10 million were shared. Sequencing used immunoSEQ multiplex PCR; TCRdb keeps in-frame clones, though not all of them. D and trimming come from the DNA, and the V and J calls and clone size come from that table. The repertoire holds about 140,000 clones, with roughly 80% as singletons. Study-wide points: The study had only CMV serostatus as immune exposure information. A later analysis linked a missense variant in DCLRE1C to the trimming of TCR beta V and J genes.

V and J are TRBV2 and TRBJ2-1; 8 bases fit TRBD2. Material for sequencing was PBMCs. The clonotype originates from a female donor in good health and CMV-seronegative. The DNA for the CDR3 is TGTGCCAGCAGTGAAGCCGAACGGACTAGCCGCAGCAATGAGCAGTTCTTC. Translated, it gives CASSEAERTSRSNEQFF.